This passage covers 17 T cell receptor beta chains from one sample sequenced in a study of identical twins. One entry per CDR3 protein results from TCRdb running MiXCR on the 5' RACE reads. The table records around 480,000 distinct CDR3 sequences, 14% of them present only once. The same data also went into a second study, on yellow fever vaccine responses in identical twins.

Material for sequencing was CD4+ T cells sorted from blood. Source of these receptors: a woman aged 18-30 years in good health.

Points on this clonotype: Germline is not matched at one junction end, which may reflect a read error. The CDR3 loop is CGSAGGGNQPQHF. CDR3 nucleotides: TGTGGCAGCGCTGGGGGGGGCAATCAGCCCCAGCATTTT. The V call is TRBV28, the J call TRBJ1-5; tentative D call: TRBD1 (5 bases). The CDR3 has 13 amino acids. Germline CDR1 MDHEN, CDR2 SYDVKM.

This clonotype was seen many times. The rearrangement links TRBV10-3 to TRBJ2-3; 7 nucleotides match TRBD2. Germline values: CDR1 ENHRY, CDR2 SYGVKD. The CDR3 totals 13 residues. V trimming: 6 bases; J trimming: 2 bases; junction bases outside the gene matches: 2. The CDR3 loop is CAISLADTDTQYF. The CDR3 nucleotides read TGTGCCATCAGCCTAGCGGACACAGATACGCAGTATTTT.

The CDR3 protein is CSAPPREGGYNEQFF. Written as DNA, the CDR3 is TGCAGTGCTCCCCCCCGGGAGGGGGGCTACAATGAGCAGTTCTTC. The chain has TRBV20-1 and TRBJ2-1; TRBD2 matches at 8 bases. Germline CDR1 reads DFQATT; CDR2 reads SNEGSKA (reference sequence). The CDR3 extends over 15 amino acids. V dropped 5 bases and J dropped 3; count of bases not matched to a gene: 9.

The chain combines TRBV11-2 with TRBJ2-3; D is perhaps TRBD2 (6 bases). Germline V gene lookup returns CDR1 SGHAT and CDR2 FQNNGV. The V end was cut by 2 bases, the J end by 0 bases, with 18 bases between. The CDR3 loop spans 18 amino acids. CDR3 in amino acids: CASSLTPVLSGSTDTQYF. Written as DNA, the CDR3 is TGTGCCAGCAGCTTAACCCCCGTTTTGAGCGGGAGCACAGATACGCAGTATTTT.

The chain joins TRBV12-3 or TRBV12-4 to TRBJ2-1, with TRBD2 matching over 12 bases. V lost 2 bases to trimming and J lost 0 bases; unmatched junction nucleotides: 8. The CDR3 is 19 residues long. The CDR3 spells CASSLRLAGGSSSYNEQFF. As DNA, the CDR3 is TGTGCCAGCAGTTTACGTCTAGCGGGGGGGTCGAGCTCCTACAATGAGCAGTTCTTC.

The chain is built from TRBV4-3 and TRBJ2-7, with no clear D. The CDR3 contains 15 residues. Trimming cost V 1 base and J 3 bases, with 13 bases left between them. Germline lookup yields CDR1 LGHNA and CDR2 YSLEER. DNA for the CDR3: TGCGCCAGCAGCCAAGGTGGGAACGAGCTCTACGAGCAGTACTTC. Translated: CASSQGGNELYEQYF.

The rearrangement joins TRBV7-9 to TRBJ1-1, with D tentatively TRBD1 (6 bases). Germline loops: CDR1 SEHNR, CDR2 FQNEAQ (reference sequence). Trimming removed 1 base at V and 2 bases at J, with 11 bases between. This CDR3 comprises 15 residues. The CDR3 spells CASSLDRQANTEAFF. DNA of the CDR3: TGTGCCAGCAGCTTAGACCGACAGGCAAACACTGAAGCTTTCTTT.

This clonotype has a single count. This chain uses TRBV11-2 with TRBJ2-5, with D perhaps TRBD2 (6 bases). The germline V gene has CDR1 SGHAT and CDR2 FQNNGV. Trimming cost V 1 base and J 5 bases, with 17 bases left between them. This CDR3 is built from 16 residues. CDR3 region: CASSLGDLLVRETQYF. The CDR3 coding sequence is TGTGCCAGCAGCTTAGGGGACTTACTAGTACGGGAGACCCAGTACTTC. Based on the CDR3 plus reference TRBV11-2 and TRBJ2-5, the full variable domain is EAGVAQSPRYKIIEKRQSVAFWCNPISGHATLYWYQQILGQGPKLLIQFQNNGVVDDSQLPKDRFSAERLKGVDSTLKIQPAKLEDSAVYLCASSLGDLLVRETQYFGPGTRLLVL.

This clonotype was detected ten times or more. The chain recombines TRBV10-3 with TRBJ2-2; 8 bases align to TRBD1. The germline V gene has CDR1 ENHRY and CDR2 SYGVKD. V shed 6 bases and J 5 bases; nucleotides not matched to a gene: 5. CDR3 length equals 14 residues. CDR3 DNA sequence: TGTGCCATCAGCTCGACAGGGGAAACCGGGGAGCTGTTTTTT. Translating gives CAISSTGETGELFF.

The chain recombines TRBV5-5 with TRBJ2-1; D may be TRBD1 (6 bases). The V gene's germline CDR1 is SGHKS and CDR2 YYEKEE (reference sequence). The CDR3 totals 15 residues. V gave up 4 bases and J gave up 2 bases, with 13 bases separating them. CDR3 DNA: TGTGCCAGCAGCGCACCAGGGGTCCCCTACAATGAGCAGTTCTTC. Protein product: CASSAPGVPYNEQFF.

V gene TRBV7-9 combines with J gene TRBJ2-7; 7 bases fit TRBD1. The CDR3 length is 16 residues. Germline loops: CDR1 SEHNR, CDR2 FQNEAQ (reference sequence). V lost 5 bases and J lost 2; bases outside the gene matches: 12. CDR3 nucleotides: TGTGCCAGCAGCCCGACGGTACAGGGGAGACCCTACGAGCAGTACTTC. Encoded protein: CASSPTVQGRPYEQYF.

The sample holds a few counts of this clonotype. V gene TRBV27 combines with J gene TRBJ1-1; D is perhaps TRBD1 (6 bases). Between the trimmed V and J ends, which lost 3 bases and 7 bases, there was a span of 15 bases. CDR3 length: 14 residues. Germline V gene lookup returns CDR1 MNHEY and CDR2 SMNVEV (reference sequence). The CDR3 protein is CASSFQKDSNEAFF. DNA for the CDR3: TGTGCCAGCAGTTTTCAGAAGGACAGCAATGAAGCTTTCTTT.

V usage is TRBV20-1 and J usage is TRBJ2-5; 7 positions match TRBD2. Germline V gene sequence: CDR1 DFQATT, CDR2 SNEGSKA (reference sequence). The CDR3 runs to 13 residues. The junction had 6 bases not matched to a gene; V was cut back by 6 bases and J by 2 bases. The CDR3 coding sequence is TGCAGTGCGGGGGGGGTCCCACAAGAGACCCAGTACTTC. Its translation: CSAGGVPQETQYF.

This chain connects TRBV12-3 or TRBV12-4 to TRBJ1-5, with D possibly matching TRBD1 (6 bases). Trimming took 7 bases from V and 4 from J, leaving 11 bases between them. The CDR3 runs 13 residues. CDR3 DNA sequence: TGTGCCAGCAACAGGGACGGAAATCAGCCCCAGCATTTT. Protein: CASNRDGNQPQHF.

This clonotype was counted a few times. The rearrangement joins TRBV20-1 to TRBJ2-1; D not certain. CDR3 length: 16 residues. V was pared by 0 bases and J by 10 bases, with 22 bases between. In germline, CDR1 is DFQATT, CDR2 SNEGSKA (reference sequence). In DNA form, the CDR3 reads TGCAGTGCTAGAGATGGCAAAAACCCCATCCTGCAGGAGCAGTTCTTC. Translating gives CSARDGKNPILQEQFF.

The chain is built from TRBV12-3 or TRBV12-4 and TRBJ2-7; 7 bases are a match to TRBD2. The CDR3 length is 14 residues. Trimming took 3 bases from V and 3 from J; bases not matched to a gene: 5. The CDR3 reads CASSFWGGSYEQYF. DNA for the CDR3: TGTGCCAGCAGTTTTTGGGGGGGAAGCTACGAGCAGTACTTC.

This clonotype was seen at least ten times. The chain uses TRBV12-3 or TRBV12-4 and TRBJ1-1, with TRBD1 identical over 10 bases. The trim removed 4 bases at V and 1 base at J, leaving 3 bases unmatched. CDR3 length: 15 residues. CDR3 nucleotides: TGTGCCAGCAGTTGGGACAGGGGTTGGAACACTGAAGCTTTCTTT. Translation: CASSWDRGWNTEAFF.